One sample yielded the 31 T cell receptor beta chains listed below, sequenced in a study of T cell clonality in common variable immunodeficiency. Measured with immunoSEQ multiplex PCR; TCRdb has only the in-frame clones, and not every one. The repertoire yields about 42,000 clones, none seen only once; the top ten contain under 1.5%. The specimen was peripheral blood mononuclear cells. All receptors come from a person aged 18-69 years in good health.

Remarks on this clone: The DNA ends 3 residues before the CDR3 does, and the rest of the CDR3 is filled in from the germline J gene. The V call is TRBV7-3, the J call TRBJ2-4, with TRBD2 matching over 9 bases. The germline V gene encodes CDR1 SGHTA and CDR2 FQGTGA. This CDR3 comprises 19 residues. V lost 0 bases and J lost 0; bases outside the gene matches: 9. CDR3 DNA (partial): TGTGCCAGCAGCTTAACGTGGTCTAGCGGGGACCTAGCCAAAAACATT. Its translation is CASSLTWSSGDLAKNI. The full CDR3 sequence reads CASSLTWSSGDLAKNIQYF.

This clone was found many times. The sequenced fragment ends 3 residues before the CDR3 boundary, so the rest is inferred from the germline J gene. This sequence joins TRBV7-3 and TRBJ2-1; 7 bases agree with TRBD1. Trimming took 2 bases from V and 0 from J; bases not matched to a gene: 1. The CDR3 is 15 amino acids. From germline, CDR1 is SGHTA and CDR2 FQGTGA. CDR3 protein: CASSLPGGSYNEQFF. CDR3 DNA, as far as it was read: TGTGCCAGCAGCTTACCAGGGGGCTCCTACAATGAG.

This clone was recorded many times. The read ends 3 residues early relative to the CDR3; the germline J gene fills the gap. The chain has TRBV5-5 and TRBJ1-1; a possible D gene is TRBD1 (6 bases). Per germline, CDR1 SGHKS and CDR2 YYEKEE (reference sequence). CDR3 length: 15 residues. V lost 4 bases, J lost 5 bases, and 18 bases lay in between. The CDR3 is CASSLPRGAVTEAFF. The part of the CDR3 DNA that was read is TGTGCCAGCAGCCTCCCCCGGGGGGCGGTTACTGAA.

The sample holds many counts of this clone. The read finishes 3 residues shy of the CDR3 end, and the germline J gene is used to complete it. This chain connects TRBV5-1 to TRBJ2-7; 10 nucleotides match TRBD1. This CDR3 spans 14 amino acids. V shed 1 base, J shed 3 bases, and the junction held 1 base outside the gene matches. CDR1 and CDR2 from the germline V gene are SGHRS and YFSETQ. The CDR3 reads CASSLRDRGYEQYF. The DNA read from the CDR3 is TGCGCCAGCAGCTTGAGGGACAGGGGCTACGAG.

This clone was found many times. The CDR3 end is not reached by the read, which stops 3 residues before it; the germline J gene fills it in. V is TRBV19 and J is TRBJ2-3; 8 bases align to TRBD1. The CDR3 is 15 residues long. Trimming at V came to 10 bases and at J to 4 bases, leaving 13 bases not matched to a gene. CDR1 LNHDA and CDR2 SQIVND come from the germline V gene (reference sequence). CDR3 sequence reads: CATGKGQGRSDTQYF. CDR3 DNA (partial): TGTGCCACAGGGAAAGGACAGGGACGATCAGATACG.

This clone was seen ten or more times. The CDR3 sequence: CASSLSGRVYNEQFF. CDR3 DNA, as far as it was read: TGTGCCAGCAGCTTAAGTGGCAGGGTTTACAATGAG. The chain employs TRBV7-9 and TRBJ2-1; TRBD1 might be the D (5 bases). The read stops 3 residues short of the end of the CDR3; the missing end is completed from the germline J gene. Trimming removed 2 bases from V and 4 bases from J, with 12 bases in between. This CDR3 has 15 amino acids. The germline V gene has CDR1 SEHNR and CDR2 FQNEAQ (reference sequence).

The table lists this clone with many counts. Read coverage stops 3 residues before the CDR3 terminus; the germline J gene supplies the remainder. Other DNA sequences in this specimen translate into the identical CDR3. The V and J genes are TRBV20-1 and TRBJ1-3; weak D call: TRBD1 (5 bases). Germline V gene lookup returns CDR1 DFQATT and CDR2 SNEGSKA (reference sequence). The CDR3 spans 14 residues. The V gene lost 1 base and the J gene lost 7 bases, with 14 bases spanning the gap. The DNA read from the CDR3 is TGCAGTGCTAGAGCTAACAGGTCCCGGAACACC. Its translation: CSARANRSRNT. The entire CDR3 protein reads CSARANRSRNTIYF.

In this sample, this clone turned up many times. The CDR3 is CASSPLLAGVGPGELFF. CDR3 bases read: TGTGCCAGCTCACCACTACTAGCGGGAGTGGGGCCCGGGGAG. This chain joins TRBV18 and TRBJ2-2; 11 bases match TRBD2. The read terminates 3 residues ahead of where the CDR3 ends, so the germline J gene completes it. The V gene end was trimmed by 1 base and the J gene end by 6 bases; junction bases not matched to a gene: 7. The germline V gene encodes CDR1 KGHSH and CDR2 LQKENI. The CDR3 is 17 amino acids.

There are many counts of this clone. This chain's CDR3 is CASSPGLVPDTQYF. Partial CDR3 DNA: TGTGCCAGCTCACCTGGACTAGTCCCAGATACG. The chain employs TRBV18 and TRBJ2-3; 7 nucleotides align to TRBD2. The read stops 3 residues short of the end of the CDR3; the missing end is completed from the germline J gene. Looked up from germline, CDR1 is KGHSH and CDR2 is LQKENI. V lost 3 bases and J lost 4; bases outside the gene matches: 4. This CDR3 spans 14 amino acids.

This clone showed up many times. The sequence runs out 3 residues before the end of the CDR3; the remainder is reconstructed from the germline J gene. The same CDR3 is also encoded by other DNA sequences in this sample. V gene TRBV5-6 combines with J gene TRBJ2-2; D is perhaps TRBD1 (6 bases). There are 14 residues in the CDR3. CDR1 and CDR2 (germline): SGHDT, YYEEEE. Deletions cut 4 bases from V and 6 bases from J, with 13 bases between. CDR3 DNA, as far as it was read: TGTGCCAGCAGCACAGTAAACAGGGCCGGGGAG. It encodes CASSTVNRAGE. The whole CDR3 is CASSTVNRAGELFF. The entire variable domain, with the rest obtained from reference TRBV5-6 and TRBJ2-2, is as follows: DAGVTQSPTHLIKTRGQQVTLRCSPKSGHDTVSWYQQALGQGPQFIFQYYEEEERQRGNFPDRFSGHQFPNYSSELNVNALLLGDSALYLCASSTVNRAGELFFGEGSRLTVL.

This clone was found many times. CDR3 sequence reads: CAWSGARGGTIQYF. The sequenced part of the CDR3 DNA is TGTGCCTGGAGTGGGGCCAGGGGTGGTACCATT. V gene TRBV30 combines with J gene TRBJ2-4; D might be TRBD1 (6 bases). The read is 3 residues too short to cover the CDR3 end, so that end is filled in from the germline J gene. V lost 1 base, J lost 9 bases, and 16 bases lay in between. Per germline, CDR1 GTSNPN and CDR2 SVGIG (reference sequence). The CDR3 spans 14 residues.

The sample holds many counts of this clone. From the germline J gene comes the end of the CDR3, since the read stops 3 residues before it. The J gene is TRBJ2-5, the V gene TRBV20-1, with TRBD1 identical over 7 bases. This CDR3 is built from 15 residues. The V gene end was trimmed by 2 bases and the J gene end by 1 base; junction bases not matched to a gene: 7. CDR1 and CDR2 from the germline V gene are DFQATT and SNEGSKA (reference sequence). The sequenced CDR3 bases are TGCAGTGCTAGAACCCGGACAGGACCCCAAGAGACC. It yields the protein CSARTRTGPQET. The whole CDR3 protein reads CSARTRTGPQETQYF.

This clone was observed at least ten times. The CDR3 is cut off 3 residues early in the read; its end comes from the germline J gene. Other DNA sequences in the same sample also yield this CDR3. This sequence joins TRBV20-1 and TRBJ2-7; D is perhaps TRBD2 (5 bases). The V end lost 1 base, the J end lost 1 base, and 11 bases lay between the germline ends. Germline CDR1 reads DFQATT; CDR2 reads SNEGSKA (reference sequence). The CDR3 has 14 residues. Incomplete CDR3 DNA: TGCAGTGCTAGAGGAGGGCCTGGTTCCTACGAG. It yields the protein CSARGGPGSYE. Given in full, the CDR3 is CSARGGPGSYEQYF.

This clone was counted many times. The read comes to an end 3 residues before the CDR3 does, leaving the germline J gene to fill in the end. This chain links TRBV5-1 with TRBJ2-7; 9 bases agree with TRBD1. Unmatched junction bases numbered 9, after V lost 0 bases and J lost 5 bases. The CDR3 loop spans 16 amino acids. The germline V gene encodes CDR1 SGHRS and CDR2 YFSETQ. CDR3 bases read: TGCGCCAGCAGCTTGGGACCAACCGGGACAGGGAACGAG. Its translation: CASSLGPTGTGNE. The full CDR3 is CASSLGPTGTGNEQYF.

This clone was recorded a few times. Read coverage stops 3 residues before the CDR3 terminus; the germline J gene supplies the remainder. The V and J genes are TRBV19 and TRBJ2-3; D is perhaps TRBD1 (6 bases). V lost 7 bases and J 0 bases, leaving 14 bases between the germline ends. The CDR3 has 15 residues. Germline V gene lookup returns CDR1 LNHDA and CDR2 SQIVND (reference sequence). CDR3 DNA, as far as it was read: TGTGCCAGTAAGGACAGAGTCTGGAGCACAGATACG. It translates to CASKDRVWSTDT. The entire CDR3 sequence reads CASKDRVWSTDTQYF.

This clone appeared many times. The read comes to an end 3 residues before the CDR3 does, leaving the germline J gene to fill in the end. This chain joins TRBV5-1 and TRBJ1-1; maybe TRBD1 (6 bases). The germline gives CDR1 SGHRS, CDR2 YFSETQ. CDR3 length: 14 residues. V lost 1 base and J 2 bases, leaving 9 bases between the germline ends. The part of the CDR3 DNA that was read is TGCGCCAGCAGCTTGTGGGGGGGCAACACTGAA. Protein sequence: CASSLWGGNTE. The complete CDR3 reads CASSLWGGNTEAFF.

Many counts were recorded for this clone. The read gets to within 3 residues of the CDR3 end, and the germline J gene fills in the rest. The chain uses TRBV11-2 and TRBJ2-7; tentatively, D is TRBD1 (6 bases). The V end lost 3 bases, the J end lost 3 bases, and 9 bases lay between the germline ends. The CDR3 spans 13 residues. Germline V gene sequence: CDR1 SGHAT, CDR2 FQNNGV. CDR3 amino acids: CASSFTGFYEQYF. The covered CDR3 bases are TGTGCCAGCAGCTTTACAGGGTTCTACGAG.

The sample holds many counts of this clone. The sequenced CDR3 bases are TGTGCCAGCAGCTTAGATCGAACGGGAGGGGATGAG. Translating it yields CASSLDRTGGDE. The CDR3 in its entirety is CASSLDRTGGDEQFF. V gene TRBV11-3 combines with J gene TRBJ2-1; 8 nucleotides agree with TRBD2. The CDR3 extends 3 residues past the end of the read, so its final part is completed from the germline J gene. Germline loops: CDR1 SGHNT, CDR2 YENEEA. CDR3 length: 15 amino acids. V lost 0 bases, J lost 8 bases, and 6 bases stayed unmatched. Using reference TRBV11-3 and TRBJ2-1 for the parts outside the CDR3, the full variable domain is EAGVVQSPRYKIIEKKQPVAFWCNPISGHNTLYWYLQNLGQGPELLIRYENEEAVDDSQLPKDRFSAERLKGVDSTLKIQPAELGDSAVYLCASSLDRTGGDEQFFGPGTRLTVL.

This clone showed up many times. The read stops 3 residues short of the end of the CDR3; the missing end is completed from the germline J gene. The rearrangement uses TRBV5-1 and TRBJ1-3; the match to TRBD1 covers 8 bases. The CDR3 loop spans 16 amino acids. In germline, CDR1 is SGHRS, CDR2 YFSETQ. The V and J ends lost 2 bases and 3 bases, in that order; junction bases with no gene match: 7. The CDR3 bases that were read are TGCGCCAGCAGCTTTGGCCGACAGGGGTTTGGAAACACC. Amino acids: CASSFGRQGFGNT. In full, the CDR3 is CASSFGRQGFGNTIYF.

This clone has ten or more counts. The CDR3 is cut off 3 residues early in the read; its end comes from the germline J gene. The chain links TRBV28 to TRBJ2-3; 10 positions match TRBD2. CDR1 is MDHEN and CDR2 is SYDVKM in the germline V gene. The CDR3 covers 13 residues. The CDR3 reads CGSSGRQGDTQYF. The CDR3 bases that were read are TGTGGAAGTAGCGGGAGGCAGGGAGATACG.

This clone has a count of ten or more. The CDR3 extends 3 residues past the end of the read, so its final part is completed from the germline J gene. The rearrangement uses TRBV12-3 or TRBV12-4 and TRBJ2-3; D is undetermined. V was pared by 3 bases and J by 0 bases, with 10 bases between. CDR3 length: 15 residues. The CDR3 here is CASSLMVASTDTQYF. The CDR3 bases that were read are TGTGCCAGCAGTTTGATGGTAGCTAGCACAGATACG.

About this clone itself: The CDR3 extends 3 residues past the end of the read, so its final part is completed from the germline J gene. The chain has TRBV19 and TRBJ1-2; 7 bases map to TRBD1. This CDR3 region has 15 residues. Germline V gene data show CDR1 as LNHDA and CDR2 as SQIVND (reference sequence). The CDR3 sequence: CASSIDQGVGNDYTF. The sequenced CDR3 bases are TGTGCCAGTAGTATAGACCAGGGGGTGGGCAATGAC.

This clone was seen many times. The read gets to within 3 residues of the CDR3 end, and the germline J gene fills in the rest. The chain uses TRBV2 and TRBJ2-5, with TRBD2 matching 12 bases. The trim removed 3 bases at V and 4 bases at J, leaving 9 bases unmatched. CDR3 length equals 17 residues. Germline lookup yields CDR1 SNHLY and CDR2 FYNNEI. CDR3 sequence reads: CASSDSASGRGLETQYF. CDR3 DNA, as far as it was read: TGTGCCAGCAGTGATTCGGCTAGCGGGAGGGGTCTAGAGACC.

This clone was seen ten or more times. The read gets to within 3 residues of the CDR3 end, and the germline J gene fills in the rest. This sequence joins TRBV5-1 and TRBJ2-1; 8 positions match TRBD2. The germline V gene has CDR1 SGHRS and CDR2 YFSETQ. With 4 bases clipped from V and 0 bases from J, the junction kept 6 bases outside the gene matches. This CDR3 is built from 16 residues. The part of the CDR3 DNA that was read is TGCGCCAGCAGCAGTAGCGGGATAAGCTCCTACAATGAG. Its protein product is CASSSSGISSYNE. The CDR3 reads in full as CASSSSGISSYNEQFF.

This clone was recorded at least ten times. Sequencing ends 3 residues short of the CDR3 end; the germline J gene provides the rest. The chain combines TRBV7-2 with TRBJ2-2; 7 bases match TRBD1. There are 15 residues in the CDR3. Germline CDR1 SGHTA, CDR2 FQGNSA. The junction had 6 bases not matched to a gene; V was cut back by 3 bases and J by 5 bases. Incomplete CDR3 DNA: TGTGCCAGCAGCTTGTCGACAGGGCTAACCGGGGAG. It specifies CASSLSTGLTGE. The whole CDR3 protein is CASSLSTGLTGELFF.

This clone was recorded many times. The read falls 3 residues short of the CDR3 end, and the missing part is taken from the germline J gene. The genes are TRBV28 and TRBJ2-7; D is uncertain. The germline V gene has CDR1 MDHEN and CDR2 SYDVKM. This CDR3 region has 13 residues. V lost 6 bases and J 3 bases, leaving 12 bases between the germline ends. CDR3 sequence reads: CASSSGPLYEQYF. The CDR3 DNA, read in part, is TGTGCCAGCAGCTCAGGCCCCCTCTACGAG.

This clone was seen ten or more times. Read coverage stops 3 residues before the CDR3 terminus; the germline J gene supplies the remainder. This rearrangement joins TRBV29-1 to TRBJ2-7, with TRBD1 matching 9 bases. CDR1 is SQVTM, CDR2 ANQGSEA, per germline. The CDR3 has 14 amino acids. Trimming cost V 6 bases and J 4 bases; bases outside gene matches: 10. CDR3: CSVKDRDRDYEQYF. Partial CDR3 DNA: TGCAGCGTGAAGGACCGGGACAGGGATTACGAG.

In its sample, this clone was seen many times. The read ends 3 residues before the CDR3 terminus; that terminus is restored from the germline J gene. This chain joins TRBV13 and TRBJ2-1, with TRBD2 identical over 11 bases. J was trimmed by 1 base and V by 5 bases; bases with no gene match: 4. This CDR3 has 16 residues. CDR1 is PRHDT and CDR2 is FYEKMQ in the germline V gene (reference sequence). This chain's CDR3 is CASSTSGRRSYNEQFF. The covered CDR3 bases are TGTGCCAGCAGCACTAGCGGGAGAAGGTCCTACAATGAG.

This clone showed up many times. This CDR3 is CSARGLDYTDTQYF. The CDR3 DNA, read in part, is TGCAGTGCTAGGGGACTAGATTACACAGATACG. The chain couples TRBV20-1 to TRBJ2-3, with TRBD2 identical over 8 bases. The read falls 3 residues short of the CDR3 end, and the missing part is taken from the germline J gene. In germline, CDR1 is DFQATT, CDR2 SNEGSKA (reference sequence). The ends lost 3 bases at V and 2 bases at J; junction bases unmatched: 4. CDR3 length: 14 residues.

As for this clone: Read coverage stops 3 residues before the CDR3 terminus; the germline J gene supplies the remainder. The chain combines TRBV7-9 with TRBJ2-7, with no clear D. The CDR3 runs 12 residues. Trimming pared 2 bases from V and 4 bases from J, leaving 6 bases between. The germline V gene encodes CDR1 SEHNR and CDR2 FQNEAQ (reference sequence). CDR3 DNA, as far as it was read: TGTGCCAGCAGCTTAAAAGGTTACGAG. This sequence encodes CASSLKGYE. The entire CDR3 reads CASSLKGYEQYF.

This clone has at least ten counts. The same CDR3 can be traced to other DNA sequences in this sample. The CDR3 bases that were read are TGTGCCAGCAGTTTAGCGGGAAGCTCCTACAATGAG. Its translation: CASSLAGSSYNE. The complete CDR3 reads CASSLAGSSYNEQFF. The rearrangement links TRBV2 to TRBJ2-1, with 8 bases that match TRBD2. The CDR3 end is not reached by the read, which stops 3 residues before it; the germline J gene fills it in. CDR1 and CDR2 from the germline V gene are SNHLY and FYNNEI. The V segment lost 5 bases and the J segment 0 bases; nucleotides outside the gene matches: 3. This CDR3 is 15 amino acids long.